A single sample gave rise to the 17 T cell receptor beta chains below, sequenced in a study of identifying expanded T cells in peripheral blood. Profiling relied on immunoSEQ multiplex PCR, and the TCRdb table lists in-frame clones only, not all of them. This sample has 50,000 to 60,000 clones, with about four fifths found just once. Specimen: blood. The receptors here all came from a person aged 18 to 70 in good health.

The V gene is TRBV5-4, the J gene TRBJ2-6; no clear D gene. The CDR3 contains 15 residues. The ends were cut back, 4 bases at V and 1 base at J, with 9 bases in the middle. Germline CDR1 reads SGHNT; CDR2 reads YYREEE (reference sequence). CDR3: CASSQKVSGANVLTF. CDR3 coding DNA: TGTGCCAGCAGCCAAAAAGTGTCTGGGGCCAACGTCCTGACTTTC.

The count of this clone is one. V is TRBV28 and J is TRBJ1-1, with no clear D. Germline-derived CDR1 and CDR2 are MDHEN and SYDVKM. V was pared by 8 bases and J by 3 bases, with 19 bases between. The CDR3 loop spans 15 amino acids. The CDR3 loop is CASCPLIGRDTEAFF. The CDR3 nucleotides are TGTGCCAGCTGCCCCCTCATCGGGAGGGACACTGAAGCTTTCTTT.

The chain joins TRBV5-1 to TRBJ1-1; D remains ambiguous. Germline values: CDR1 SGHRS, CDR2 YFSETQ. CDR3 length equals 14 residues. Deletions cut 3 bases from V and 0 bases from J, with 9 bases between. This CDR3 reads CASSWSGLNTEAFF. CDR3 nucleotides: TGCGCCAGCAGCTGGAGCGGTTTGAACACTGAAGCTTTCTTT.

V and J are TRBV6-5 and TRBJ2-3; D might be TRBD1 or TRBD2, each matching 5 bases. The germline V gene has CDR1 MNHEY and CDR2 SVGAGI. The germline V and J ends were trimmed by 7 bases and 2 bases, with 13 bases remaining between them. There are 14 residues in the CDR3. CDR3 sequence reads: CASTAGAVTDTQYF. CDR3 coding DNA: TGTGCCAGCACCGCCGGGGCGGTCACAGATACGCAGTATTTT.

The V gene is TRBV4-3, the J gene TRBJ2-7; a possible D gene is TRBD1 (5 bases). Germline loops: CDR1 LGHNA, CDR2 YSLEER. The CDR3 extends over 14 amino acids. V lost 0 bases, J lost 5 bases, and 11 bases lay in between. The CDR3 sequence: CASSQDRELNEQYF. DNA of the CDR3: TGCGCCAGCAGCCAAGACAGGGAACTAAACGAGCAGTACTTC.

This chain's CDR3 is CASSQSLRGQPQHF. The CDR3 region has the DNA TGCGCCAGCAGCCAATCCCTCAGGGGCCAGCCCCAGCATTTT. The chain has TRBV4-1 and TRBJ1-5, with D perhaps matching TRBD1 (6 bases). The CDR3 totals 14 residues. Germline CDR1 MGHRA, CDR2 YSYEKL. Trimming left V 2 bases short and J 7 bases short, with 12 bases between.

The chain recombines TRBV7-2 with TRBJ1-2; 9 nucleotides match TRBD1. The CDR3 is made up of 15 amino acids. Looked up from germline, CDR1 is SGHTA and CDR2 is FQGNSA. V lost 5 bases, J lost 2 bases, and 6 bases stayed unmatched. The CDR3 nucleotides are TGTGCCAGCAGCGAAGGGACAGGGCTAAACTATGGCTACACCTTC. Amino acid sequence: CASSEGTGLNYGYTF.

The rearrangement joins TRBV6-5 to TRBJ1-4, with D maybe TRBD1 (5 bases). CDR1 is MNHEY, CDR2 SVGAGI, per germline. Deletions cut 5 bases from V and 8 bases from J, with 15 bases between. The CDR3 is 14 amino acids. The CDR3 protein is CASSTRGRAEKLFF. The CDR3, as DNA: TGTGCCAGCAGTACACGGGGCAGGGCGGAAAAACTGTTTTTT.

This chain connects TRBV29-1 to TRBJ2-1; no definite D call. The CDR3 spans 13 residues. V was pared by 3 bases and J by 5 bases, with 11 bases between. CDR1 and CDR2 from the germline V gene are SQVTM and ANQGSEA. In DNA form, the CDR3 reads TGCAGCGTTGAGAACAGTCGTGACAATGAGCAGTTCTTC. Its translation is CSVENSRDNEQFF.

V is TRBV4-2 and J is TRBJ1-1, with 7 bases matching TRBD1. This CDR3 comprises 14 residues. Germline trimming cut 4 bases from V and 2 bases from J; bases unmatched to any gene: 4. Germline V gene lookup returns CDR1 LGHNA and CDR2 YNFKEQ. The CDR3 here is CASSPTGANTEAFF. CDR3 sequence (DNA): TGTGCCAGCAGCCCAACAGGGGCTAACACTGAAGCTTTCTTT.

The V call is TRBV28, the J call TRBJ2-1; tentatively, D is TRBD1 (6 bases). CDR1 MDHEN and CDR2 SYDVKM come from the germline V gene. V was clipped by 6 bases and J by 5 bases, with 17 bases between them. This CDR3 contains 15 residues. For the CDR3, the DNA is TGTGCCAGCAGCTCTACAGGGTCCGGGGACAATGAGCAGTTCTTC. This gives the protein CASSSTGSGDNEQFF. Filled out from reference TRBV28 and TRBJ2-1, the complete variable domain reads DVKVTQSSRYLVKRTGEKVFLECVQDMDHENMFWYRQDPGLGLRLIYFSYDVKMKEKGDIPEGYSVSREKKERFSLILESASTNQTSMYLCASSSTGSGDNEQFFGPGTRLTVL.

The chain is built from TRBV15 and TRBJ1-6; 7 nucleotides match TRBD1. Trimming cost V 1 base and J 6 bases; bases outside gene matches: 6. Germline CDR1 and CDR2: LNHNV and YYDKDF (reference sequence). The CDR3 loop spans 16 amino acids. The CDR3 coding sequence is TGTGCCACCAGCAGAGGAGGAGGGACAGCTAATTCACCCCTCCACTTT. This codes for CATSRGGGTANSPLHF. Full variable domain (rest looked up from reference TRBV15 and TRBJ1-6): DAMVIQNPRYQVTQFGKPVTLSCSQTLNHNVMYWYQQKSSQAPKLLFHYYDKDFNNEADTPDNFQSRRPNTSFCFLDIRSPGLGDTAMYLCATSRGGGTANSPLHFGNGTRLTVT.

DNA for the CDR3: TGTGCCAGCAGTGAGGGTCAGCTATACACTGAAGCTTTCTTT. Its translation: CASSEGQLYTEAFF. This chain connects TRBV6-1 to TRBJ1-1, with no clear D. Germline V CDR1 and CDR2: MNHNS, SASEGT. The length of the CDR3 is 14 residues. The germline V and J ends were trimmed by 3 bases and 3 bases, with 11 bases remaining between them.

This chain connects TRBV12-5 to TRBJ2-3; the D gene is possibly TRBD2 (5 bases). In germline, CDR1 is LGHNT, CDR2 FRNRAP. Deletions cut 9 bases from V and 2 bases from J, with 15 bases between. This CDR3 comprises 14 residues. The CDR3 here is CASALVLATDTQYF. In nucleotides, the CDR3 is TGTGCTAGCGCCCTGGTCCTAGCCACAGATACGCAGTATTTT.

The DNA of the CDR3 is TGCAGCGCGACACAGATAGGTAACACTGAAGCTTTCTTT. Protein product: CSATQIGNTEAFF. The rearrangement links TRBV29-1 to TRBJ1-1; D uncertain. The CDR3 contains 13 residues. Germline CDR1 SQVTM, CDR2 ANQGSEA. Trimming removed 7 bases from V and 2 bases from J, with 14 bases in between.

The chain employs TRBV2 and TRBJ2-1; TRBD2 matches at 10 bases. Germline trimming cut 11 bases from V and 1 base from J; bases unmatched to any gene: 8. The germline CDR1 and CDR2 sequences are SNHLY and FYNNEI. The CDR3 runs 15 residues. For the CDR3, the DNA is TGTGCCGTCCCTCCTAGCGGGGGTTCCTACAATGAGCAGTTCTTC. It translates to CAVPPSGGSYNEQFF.

CDR3 sequence (DNA): TGTGCCAGCAGTGATTCTTTGGACAGGGACGGCTATGGCTACACCTTC. Translation gives CASSDSLDRDGYGYTF. The chain has TRBV25-1 and TRBJ1-2, with 8 nucleotides matching TRBD1. J gave up 4 bases and V 3 bases, and 10 bases lay outside the gene matches. This CDR3 contains 16 residues. From germline, CDR1 is MGHDK and CDR2 SYGVNS.